The T cell receptor beta chain under discussion was sequenced for a study of shared clonotypes between healthy human individuals. Overall study context: Every donor yielded three CD4 naive, three CD4 memory, two CD8 naive and one CD8 memory plate. Overall study findings and caveats: Donor scarcity curtailed the genetic and exposure-history diversity represented herein. Shared across a few donors were around 5% of the naive CD4 clonotypes.

Adult Caucasians living in Nashville, Tennessee made up all of the donors. Germline lookup yields CDR1 MNHEY and CDR2 SMNVEV (reference sequence). The CDR3 extends over 14 amino acids. V dropped 6 bases and J dropped 0 bases, with 12 bases sitting between them. The table came from immunoSEQ multiplex PCR; TCRdb's copy has only in-frame clones and leaves some out. The sample holds some 900,000 clones; over 75% are singletons and the top ten take approximately 1.5%. This clone was found a few times. The antigen is undetermined. Sequenced material: memory CD4+ T cells sorted from blood. The subset is: CD45RA-negative fraction. The source of this sequence is a man younger than 35 in good health. V and J are TRBV27 and TRBJ2-7; the D gene is possibly TRBD1 (6 bases). The CDR3, as DNA: TGTGCCAGCAGGGGACACTTAAGCTCCTACGAGCAGTACTTC. Translating it yields CASRGHLSSYEQYF.